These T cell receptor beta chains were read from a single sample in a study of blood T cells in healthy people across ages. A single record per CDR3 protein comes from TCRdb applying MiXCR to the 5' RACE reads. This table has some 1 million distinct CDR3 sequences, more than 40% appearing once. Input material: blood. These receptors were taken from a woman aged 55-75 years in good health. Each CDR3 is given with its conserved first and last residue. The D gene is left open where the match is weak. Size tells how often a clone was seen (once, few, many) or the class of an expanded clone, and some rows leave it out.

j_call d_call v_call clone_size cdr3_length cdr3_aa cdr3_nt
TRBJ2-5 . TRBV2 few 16 CASRNLGNRVVETQYF TGTGCCAGCAGGAACCTGGGGAACAGGGTAGTAGAGACCCAGTACTTC
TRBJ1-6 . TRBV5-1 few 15 CASSVGTADNSPLHF TGCGCCAGCAGTGTGGGAACCGCAGATAATTCACCCCTCCACTTT
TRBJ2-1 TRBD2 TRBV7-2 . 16 CASSLATSGRIYEQFF TGTGCCAGCAGCTTAGCGACTAGCGGGAGGATCTATGAGCAGTTCTTC
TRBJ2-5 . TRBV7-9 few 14 CATSKVSGQETQYF TGTGCCACCTCGAAGGTTAGCGGCCAAGAGACCCAGTACTTC
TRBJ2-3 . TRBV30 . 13 CAWGGDSTDTQYF TGTGCCTGGGGAGGGGACTCCACAGATACGCAGTATTTT
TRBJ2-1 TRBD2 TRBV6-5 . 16 CASSPPASGRLDEQFF TGTGCCAGCAGTCCCCCGGCTAGCGGGAGGCTTGATGAGCAGTTCTTC
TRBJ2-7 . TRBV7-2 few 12 CASSKSRNEQYF TGTGCCAGCAGCAAATCTCGGAATGAGCAGTACTTC
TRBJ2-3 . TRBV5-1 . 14 CASSTETSTDTQYF TGCGCCAGCAGCACAGAAACTAGCACAGATACGCAGTATTTT
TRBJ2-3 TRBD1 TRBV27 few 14 CASSDRESTDTQYF TGTGCCAGCAGTGACAGGGAGAGCACAGATACGCAGTATTTT
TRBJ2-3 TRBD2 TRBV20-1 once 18 CSARGGSGNGRGTDTQYF TGCAGTGCTAGAGGGGGTAGCGGGAATGGTCGGGGCACAGATACGCAGTATTTT
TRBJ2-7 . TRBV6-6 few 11 CASSYLHEQYF TGTGCCAGCAGTTACTTACACGAGCAGTACTTC
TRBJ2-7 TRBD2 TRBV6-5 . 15 CAGTSSGRSTYEQYF TGTGCCGGCACCTCAAGCGGGAGGTCTACCTACGAGCAGTACTTC
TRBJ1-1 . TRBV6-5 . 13 CASSYFLGGEAFF TGTGCCAGCAGTTACTTCTTAGGGGGGGAAGCTTTCTTT
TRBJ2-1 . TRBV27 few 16 CASSLVGRSTWNEQFF TGTGCCAGCAGTTTAGTCGGCAGGAGTACTTGGAATGAGCAGTTCTTC
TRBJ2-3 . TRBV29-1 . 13 CSVGVGEADTQYF TGCAGCGTTGGGGTTGGGGAGGCAGATACGCAGTATTTT
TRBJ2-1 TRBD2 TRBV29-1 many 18 CSVEDRGAGGPTYNEQFF TGCAGCGTTGAAGATCGGGGAGCGGGAGGGCCCACCTACAATGAGCAGTTCTTC
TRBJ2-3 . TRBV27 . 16 CASSLNPRPGTDTQYF TGTGCCAGCAGTTTAAACCCACGGCCCGGCACAGATACGCAGTATTTT
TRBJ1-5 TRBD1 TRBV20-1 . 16 CSAREVGGPPNQPQHF TGCAGTGCTAGAGAAGTAGGGGGCCCTCCTAATCAGCCCCAGCATTTT
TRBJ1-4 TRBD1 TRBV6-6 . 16 CASSYLQGGAGEKLFF TGTGCCAGCAGTTACTTACAGGGGGGCGCCGGTGAAAAACTGTTTTTT
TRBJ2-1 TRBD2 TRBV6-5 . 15 CASSQGTSGFDEQFF TGTGCCAGCAGCCAAGGTACTAGCGGGTTCGATGAGCAGTTCTTC
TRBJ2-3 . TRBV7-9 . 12 CASSQKLDTQYF TGTGCCAGCAGCCAAAAATTAGATACGCAGTATTTT
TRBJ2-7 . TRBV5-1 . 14 CASSLHPEYYEQYF TGCGCCAGCAGTCTCCATCCCGAGTACTACGAGCAGTACTTC
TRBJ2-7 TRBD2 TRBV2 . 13 CASGPGLVYEQYF TGTGCCAGCGGACCGGGACTAGTCTACGAGCAGTACTTC
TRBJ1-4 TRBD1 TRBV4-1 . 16 CASSHQKRQGNEKLFF TGCGCCAGCAGCCATCAAAAGAGACAGGGAAATGAAAAACTGTTTTTT
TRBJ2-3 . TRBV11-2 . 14 CASSLRRLSDTQYF TGTGCCAGCAGCTTACGTCGCCTATCAGATACGCAGTATTTT
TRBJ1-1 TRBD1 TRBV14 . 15 CASNQRTGRNTEAFF TGTGCCAGCAACCAACGGACAGGGAGGAACACTGAAGCTTTCTTT
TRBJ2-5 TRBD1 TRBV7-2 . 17 CASSLEQGGVLSPGQYF TGTGCCAGCAGCTTAGAACAGGGGGGAGTATTATCTCCCGGGCAGTACTTC
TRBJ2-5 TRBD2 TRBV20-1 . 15 CSARGLAGGRETQYF TGCAGTGCTAGGGGACTAGCGGGAGGGCGAGAGACCCAGTACTTC
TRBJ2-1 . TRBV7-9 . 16 CASSLVLIGSYNEQFF TGTGCCAGCAGCTTAGTCCTCATCGGCTCCTACAATGAGCAGTTCTTC
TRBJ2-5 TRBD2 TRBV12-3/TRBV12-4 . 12 CATAGGGETQYF TGTGCCACGGCGGGAGGTGGGGAGACCCAGTACTTC
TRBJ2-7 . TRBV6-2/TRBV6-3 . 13 CASRNGGAYEQYF TGTGCCAGCAGGAACGGGGGTGCCTACGAGCAGTACTTC
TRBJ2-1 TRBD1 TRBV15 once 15 CAASSDRGPNNEQFF TGTGCCGCCAGCAGCGACAGGGGGCCAAACAATGAGCAGTTCTTC
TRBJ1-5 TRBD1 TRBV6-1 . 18 CASMPRSGTGASNQPQHF TGTGCCAGCATGCCACGCTCCGGGACAGGGGCCTCGAATCAGCCCCAGCATTTT
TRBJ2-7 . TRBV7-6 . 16 CASSISWGPHGNEQYF TGTGCCAGCAGCATTAGTTGGGGACCCCACGGCAATGAGCAGTACTTC
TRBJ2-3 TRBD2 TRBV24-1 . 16 CATSDSLAGEPDTQYF TGTGCAACCAGTGATAGTTTAGCGGGAGAACCAGATACGCAGTATTTT
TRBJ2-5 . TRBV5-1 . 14 CASSPFRGQETQYF TGCGCCAGCAGCCCATTCCGGGGTCAAGAGACCCAGTACTTC
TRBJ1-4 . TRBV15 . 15 CATSREVGRNEKLFF TGTGCCACCAGCAGGGAAGTAGGGCGGAATGAAAAACTGTTTTTT
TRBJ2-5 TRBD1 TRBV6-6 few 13 CASSTRQGEKQYF TGTGCCAGCAGCACTAGACAGGGGGAAAAGCAGTACTTC
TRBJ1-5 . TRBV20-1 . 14 CSAREPFSNQPQHF TGCAGTGCTAGAGAACCATTTAGCAATCAGCCCCAGCATTTT
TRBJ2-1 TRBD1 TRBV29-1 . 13 CSVAGQLYNEQFF TGCAGCGTTGCGGGACAGCTCTACAATGAGCAGTTCTTC
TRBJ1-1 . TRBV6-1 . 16 CASSEWVGGLNTEAFF TGTGCCAGCAGTGAATGGGTTGGGGGGCTGAACACTGAAGCTTTCTTT
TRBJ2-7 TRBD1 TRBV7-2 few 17 CASSLASFQGAVYEQYF TGTGCCAGCAGCTTAGCGAGTTTTCAGGGGGCGGTCTACGAGCAGTACTTC
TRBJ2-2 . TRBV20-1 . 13 CSARGTNTGELFF TGCAGTGCTAGGGGGACTAACACCGGGGAGCTGTTTTTT
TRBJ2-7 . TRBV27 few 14 CASKRGTGTYEQYF TGTGCCAGTAAAAGGGGCACTGGGACCTACGAGCAGTACTTC
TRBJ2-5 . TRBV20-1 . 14 CSPLGGGGKETQYF TGCAGCCCTCTGGGGGGAGGAGGGAAAGAGACCCAGTACTTC
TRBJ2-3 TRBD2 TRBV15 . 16 CATSRPSGRRTDTQYF TGTGCCACCAGCAGGCCGAGCGGGAGGCGCACAGATACGCAGTATTTT
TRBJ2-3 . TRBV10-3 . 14 CAISVSQSTDTQYF TGTGCCATCAGTGTCTCACAGAGCACAGATACGCAGTATTTT
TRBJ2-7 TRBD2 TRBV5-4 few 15 CASSGRTSGSNEQYF TGTGCCAGCAGCGGGCGGACTAGCGGGAGCAACGAGCAGTACTTC
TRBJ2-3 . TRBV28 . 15 CASSSVSKFTDTQYF TGTGCCAGCAGTTCGGTTTCCAAATTCACAGATACGCAGTATTTT
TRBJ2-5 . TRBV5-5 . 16 CASSPSWRGNQETQYF TGTGCCAGCAGCCCCAGTTGGAGGGGGAACCAAGAGACCCAGTACTTC